Only one count was recorded for the clone carrying this TCR beta chain. The antigen is unknown. 60 Vbeta and 13 Jbeta primers were used in PCR. TCRdb keeps only in-frame clones here, not all; method: immunoSEQ multiplex PCR. This sample has around 150,000 clones, with around 80% found just once. This sample was included in a study of cytomegalovirus exposure and HLA in healthy donors. Broader study findings: It was only CMV serostatus that was available as immune exposure information. The authors assumed roughly uniform sequencing depth across donors for presence/absence analyses.

The CDR3 is 16 residues long. CDR1 and CDR2 from the germline V gene are SGHNT and YENEEA. V dropped 1 base and J dropped 5 bases, with 17 bases sitting between them. The sequence derives from a man aged 40-49 years in good health and CMV-seronegative. The specimen sequenced was PBMCs. J is TRBJ2-5 and V is TRBV11-3; possibly TRBD2 for D (5 bases). This CDR3 reads CASSLGRTRGRETQYF. In DNA form, the CDR3 reads TGTGCCAGCAGCTTAGGACGGACTCGAGGGCGGGAGACCCAGTACTTC.